The 29 T cell receptor beta chains given below trace back to one sample, sequenced in a study of blood T cell repertoires in COVID-19. Using immunoSEQ multiplex PCR, the repertoire was profiled, and TCRdb retains in-frame clones only, with some absent. The table lists roughly 59,000 clones, roughly 80% of them singletons. The sequencing input was peripheral blood. The receptors here all came from a man older than 75 with acute or convalescent COVID-19.

This rearrangement joins TRBV11-2 to TRBJ2-1; 7 bases fit TRBD1. Trimming at V came to 9 bases and at J to 5 bases, leaving 7 bases not matched to a gene. Per the germline V gene, CDR1 is SGHAT and CDR2 is FQNNGV. The CDR3 length is 13 residues. CDR3 DNA sequence: TGTGCCAGTAAGACAGGGTGGGACAATGAGCAGTTCTTC. This codes for CASKTGWDNEQFF.

The V gene is TRBV2, the J gene TRBJ1-1, with a possible D match to TRBD1 (5 bases). The CDR3 length is 15 residues. The germline V gene encodes CDR1 SNHLY and CDR2 FYNNEI. Between the trimmed V and J ends, which lost 1 base and 5 bases, there was a span of 14 bases. The CDR3 sequence: CASSEVGGFGTEAFF. The CDR3 bases are TGTGCCAGCAGTGAAGTGGGGGGTTTCGGGACTGAAGCTTTCTTT.

CDR3 amino acids: CASSLVAGGHNEQFF. The CDR3 DNA is TGTGCCAGCAGCTTAGTAGCGGGGGGGCATAATGAGCAGTTCTTC. V usage is TRBV11-3 and J usage is TRBJ2-1, with TRBD2 matching 11 bases. Trimming cost V 1 base and J 7 bases; bases outside gene matches: 3. The CDR3 consists of 15 residues. Germline V gives CDR1 SGHNT, CDR2 YENEEA.

Here the CDR3 DNA reads TGTGCCAGCACCCAGGGACAGGTCTCCTACAATGAGCAGTTCTTC. This gives the protein CASTQGQVSYNEQFF. The rearrangement links TRBV6-5 to TRBJ2-1, with 8 bases that match TRBD1. Germline assignment: CDR1 MNHEY and CDR2 SVGAGI. The trim removed 7 bases at V and 0 bases at J, leaving 5 bases unmatched. The CDR3 loop spans 15 amino acids.

The rearrangement joins TRBV18 to TRBJ1-1; D is ambiguous. CDR1 and CDR2 from the germline V gene are KGHSH and LQKENI. CDR3 size: 13 residues. Trimming removed 4 bases from V and 3 bases from J, with 9 bases in between. CDR3 residues: CASSQRYDTEAFF. CDR3 bases: TGTGCCAGCTCACAGAGGTACGACACTGAAGCTTTCTTT.

The rearrangement joins TRBV11-1 to TRBJ2-1, with 12 nucleotides matching TRBD2. Germline values: CDR1 SGHAT, CDR2 FQDESV (reference sequence). The CDR3 runs to 15 residues. J was trimmed by 7 bases and V by 5 bases; bases with no gene match: 6. In DNA, the CDR3 is TGTGCCAGCAGCAAGCTACTAGCGGGGGGTAATGAGCAGTTCTTC. As protein: CASSKLLAGGNEQFF.

This clone was seen a single time. The J gene is TRBJ2-7, the V gene TRBV15; 7 positions agree with TRBD1. V shed 0 bases and J 5 bases; nucleotides not matched to a gene: 1. Germline loops: CDR1 LNHNV, CDR2 YYDKDF (reference sequence). CDR3 length: 13 amino acids. The CDR3 DNA sequence: TGTGCCACCAGCAGAGATCAGGGGGACGAGCAGTACTTC. Translated, it gives CATSRDQGDEQYF.

V gene TRBV4-1 combines with J gene TRBJ2-3, with a tentative D call TRBD2 (5 bases). Germline V gene lookup returns CDR1 MGHRA and CDR2 YSYEKL. There are 13 residues in the CDR3. Trimming took off 5 bases at V and 5 bases at J, with 11 bases between the two ends. The CDR3 is CASSADWGDTQYF. The DNA for the CDR3 is TGCGCCAGCAGCGCGGACTGGGGAGATACGCAGTATTTT.

There are a few counts of this clone. The chain is built from TRBV5-1 and TRBJ2-2, with a weak D call TRBD2 (6 bases). From germline, CDR1 is SGHRS and CDR2 YFSETQ. The CDR3 loop spans 16 amino acids. V was clipped by 0 bases and J by 2 bases, with 11 bases between them. CDR3: CASSLEWGDNTGELFF. In nucleotides, the CDR3 is TGCGCCAGCAGCTTGGAGTGGGGGGATAACACCGGGGAGCTGTTTTTT. The whole variable domain, remainder taken from reference TRBV5-1 and TRBJ2-2, is KAGVTQTPRYLIKTRGQQVTLSCSPISGHRSVSWYQQTPGQGLQFLFEYFSETQRNKGNFPGRFSGRQFSNSRSEMNVSTLELGDSALYLCASSLEWGDNTGELFFGEGSRLTVL.

The V call is TRBV18, the J call TRBJ1-5; no firm D call. V was cut by 6 bases and J by 0 bases, with 15 bases left in between. Germline CDR1 KGHSH, CDR2 LQKENI. The CDR3 has 16 residues. The CDR3 DNA is TGTGCCAGCTCTCCCTGGGCACCTAATAGCAATCAGCCCCAGCATTTT. Translated: CASSPWAPNSNQPQHF.

The chain couples TRBV30 to TRBJ2-1; TRBD2 matches 10 bases. CDR1 is GTSNPN and CDR2 is SVGIG in the germline V gene (reference sequence). With 3 bases clipped from V and 7 bases from J, the junction kept 18 bases outside the gene matches. The CDR3 sequence is 18 residues long. The CDR3, as DNA: TGTGCCTGGAGGGACACGACCCGGGGGCTAGCGGGAGTTAATGAGCAGTTCTTC. It is translated as CAWRDTTRGLAGVNEQFF.

In this sample, this clone turned up a few times. The chain combines TRBV4-2 with TRBJ2-1; weak D call: TRBD1 (5 bases). Germline CDR1 and CDR2: LGHNA and YNFKEQ. This CDR3 spans 13 amino acids. V shed 6 bases and J shed 8 bases, with 14 bases lying between them. The DNA for the CDR3 is TGTGCCAGCAGACCGATGGGGCGCGATGAGCAGTTCTTC. Amino acids: CASRPMGRDEQFF.

This clone was seen more than once but under ten times. V usage is TRBV5-8 and J usage is TRBJ2-1; 9 bases are a match to TRBD1. Per germline, CDR1 SGHTS and CDR2 YDEGEE. V shed 0 bases and J 5 bases; nucleotides not matched to a gene: 3. The CDR3 length is 15 residues. CDR3 nucleotide sequence: TGTGCCAGCAGCTTGGGACAGGGGGGTAACAATGAGCAGTTCTTC. This sequence encodes CASSLGQGGNNEQFF.

In its sample, this clone was seen once. V usage is TRBV3-1 (or the pseudogene TRBV3-2) and J usage is TRBJ1-2; no definite D call. The CDR3 sequence is 15 residues long. In germline, CDR1 is LGHDT, CDR2 YNNKEL (reference sequence). V lost 1 base to trimming and J lost 6 bases, with 15 bases between them. This chain's CDR3 is CASSQVSGRAHGYTF. CDR3 DNA sequence: TGTGCCAGCAGCCAAGTGTCAGGTCGCGCCCATGGCTACACCTTC.

The V call is TRBV19, the J call TRBJ2-1, with no clear D. Trimming pared 7 bases from V and 3 bases from J, leaving 7 bases between. The CDR3 runs to 12 residues. Germline V gene data show CDR1 as LNHDA and CDR2 as SQIVND (reference sequence). The CDR3 DNA follows: TGTGCCAGTACCGGTAGCTACAATGAGCAGTTCTTC. It codes for CASTGSYNEQFF.

The V and J genes are TRBV3-1 (or the pseudogene TRBV3-2) and TRBJ1-6; a possible D gene is TRBD1 (5 bases). CDR3 length: 16 residues. The V end lost 1 base, the J end lost 9 bases, and 16 bases lay between the germline ends. Germline V CDR1 and CDR2: LGHDT, YNNKEL (reference sequence). CDR3: CASSQATSGGGSPLHF. The CDR3, as DNA: TGTGCCAGCAGCCAAGCGACGTCCGGGGGAGGTTCACCCCTCCACTTT.

This clone has a single count. V and J are TRBV30 and TRBJ1-3; tentative D call: TRBD1 (6 bases). Germline CDR1 reads GTSNPN; CDR2 reads SVGIG (reference sequence). The CDR3 totals 14 residues. V was shortened by 0 bases and J by 0 bases, with 6 bases between the two germline ends. The CDR3 here is CAWSVGGSGNTIYF. The CDR3 DNA reads TGTGCCTGGAGTGTAGGGGGCTCTGGAAACACCATATATTTT.

The genes are TRBV4-1 and TRBJ2-1; tentative D call: TRBD1 (6 bases). There are 15 residues in the CDR3. Germline V CDR1 and CDR2: MGHRA, YSYEKL. V gave up 7 bases and J gave up 0 bases, with 13 bases separating them. CDR3 nucleotide sequence: TGCGCCAGCACCCTAAACAGGGCCTCCTACAATGAGCAGTTCTTC. It codes for CASTLNRASYNEQFF.

The chain carries TRBV6-5 and TRBJ1-4; 7 bases align to TRBD1. The CDR3 runs to 15 residues. With 5 bases clipped from V and 0 bases from J, the junction kept 3 bases outside the gene matches. Germline V lookup: CDR1 MNHEY, CDR2 SVGAGI. CDR3 in DNA: TGTGCCAGCAGTAGGGGGACAGCAACTAATGAAAAACTGTTTTTT. Residues: CASSRGTATNEKLFF.

The V call is TRBV5-8, the J call TRBJ2-2; D is perhaps TRBD2 (5 bases). This CDR3 has 15 residues. Trimming pared 5 bases from V and 1 base from J, leaving 12 bases between. CDR1 is SGHTS, CDR2 YDEGEE, per germline. Here the CDR3 reads CASRPGSGNTGELFF. The CDR3 DNA sequence: TGTGCCAGCAGACCGGGGTCAGGGAACACCGGGGAGCTGTTTTTT.

The rearrangement uses TRBV20-1 and TRBJ1-2; D unclear. Germline CDR1 DFQATT, CDR2 SNEGSKA (reference sequence). Trimming left V 6 bases short and J 0 bases short, with 5 bases between. This CDR3 has 11 amino acids. DNA of the CDR3: TGCAGTGCCACATCTAACTATGGCTACACCTTC. Its translation: CSATSNYGYTF.

This chain uses TRBV29-1 with TRBJ1-1; D possibly corresponds to TRBD1 (5 bases). CDR3 size: 16 residues. The germline CDR1 and CDR2 sequences are SQVTM and ANQGSEA. V was cut by 6 bases and J by 0 bases, with 20 bases left in between. The CDR3 loop is CSVPGFAGQMNTEAFF. The CDR3 DNA reads TGCAGCGTCCCTGGTTTTGCGGGGCAGATGAACACTGAAGCTTTCTTT.

The chain carries TRBV19 and TRBJ2-7, with 7 bases fitting TRBD1. Trimming took 9 bases from V and 3 from J; bases not matched to a gene: 17. The germline gives CDR1 LNHDA, CDR2 SQIVND (reference sequence). The CDR3 extends over 16 amino acids. CDR3 sequence: CASNSGRDSDYYEQYF. CDR3 in DNA: TGTGCCAGCAACTCCGGACGGGACAGTGATTACTACGAGCAGTACTTC. The variable domain in full, completed from reference TRBV19 and TRBJ2-7, reads DGGITQSPKYLFRKEGQNVTLSCEQNLNHDAMYWYRQDPGQGLRLIYYSQIVNDFQKGDIAEGYSVSREKKESFPLTVTSAQKNPTAFYLCASNSGRDSDYYEQYFGPGTRLTVT.

V gene TRBV30 combines with J gene TRBJ2-7; the match to TRBD1 covers 9 bases. V shed 2 bases and J 6 bases; nucleotides not matched to a gene: 5. The CDR3 runs 13 residues. Looked up from germline, CDR1 is GTSNPN and CDR2 is SVGIG (reference sequence). The CDR3 loop is CAWSRDRDGEQYF. CDR3 sequence (DNA): TGTGCCTGGAGTCGGGACAGGGATGGCGAGCAGTACTTC.

In DNA form, the CDR3 reads TGCGCCAGCAGCTTGTCCGGGTTGGACGAGCAGTACTTC. This encodes CASSLSGLDEQYF. The V gene is TRBV5-1, the J gene TRBJ2-7; D not resolved. Trimming pared 1 base from V and 5 bases from J, leaving 10 bases between. This CDR3 comprises 13 residues. Per the germline V gene, CDR1 is SGHRS and CDR2 is YFSETQ.

This chain connects TRBV29-1 to TRBJ2-5, with D maybe TRBD2 (6 bases). With 3 bases removed from V and 9 bases from J, the gap between germline ends came to 11 bases. The germline V gene encodes CDR1 SQVTM and CDR2 ANQGSEA. CDR3 size: 11 residues. The DNA of the CDR3 is TGCAGCGTTGATGGTGGGGGGTCCCAGTACTTC. The encoded protein is CSVDGGGSQYF.

This chain uses TRBV5-1 with TRBJ2-2; 10 bases agree with TRBD1. This CDR3 has 16 residues. V gave up 4 bases and J gave up 4 bases; unmatched junction bases: 7. Per the germline V gene, CDR1 is SGHRS and CDR2 is YFSETQ. The CDR3 loop reads CASSPDRGQVTGELFF. CDR3 in DNA: TGCGCCAGCAGCCCCGACAGGGGGCAGGTCACCGGGGAGCTGTTTTTT.

This chain uses TRBV7-8 with TRBJ1-5; unclear D gene. The V gene's germline CDR1 is SGHVS and CDR2 FQNEAQ. CDR3 length: 15 amino acids. V shed 1 base and J shed 4 bases, with 11 bases lying between them. CDR3 DNA sequence: TGTGCCAGCAGCTTAGTCGAGGGCCCGAATCAGCCCCAGCATTTT. It codes for CASSLVEGPNQPQHF. Supplemented by reference TRBV7-8 and TRBJ1-5, the full variable domain reads GAGVSQSPRYKVAKRGQDVALRCDPISGHVSLFWYQQALGQGPEFLTYFQNEAQLDKSGLPSDRFFAERPEGSVSTLKIQRTQQEDSAVYLCASSLVEGPNQPQHFGDGTRLSIL.

The chain couples TRBV5-1 to TRBJ2-1; 9 nucleotides agree with TRBD2. The CDR3 sequence is 17 residues long. After removal of 9 bases from V and 6 bases from J, the junction contained 19 bases not matched to a gene. Germline lookup yields CDR1 SGHRS and CDR2 YFSETQ. This CDR3 reads CATKRSSGTLPGNEQFF. Here the CDR3 DNA reads TGCGCCACCAAACGGTCTAGCGGGACCCTCCCTGGCAATGAGCAGTTCTTC.